This TCR beta chain was sequenced during a study of CD8 T cells in Susac syndrome. TEMRA cells underwent FACS enrichment and CD8+ and CD4+ T cells underwent negative isolation. There are 13 residues in the CDR3. The V end was cut by 7 bases, the J end by 5 bases, with 14 bases between. Germline lookup yields CDR1 SNHLY and CDR2 FYNNEI. Reverse transcription of about 0.5 to 1 ug RNA used random hexamers. By means of immunoSEQ multiplex PCR, TCR beta CDR3 spanning 54 Vbeta and 13 Jbeta underwent amplification. A single record per CDR3 protein comes from TCRdb applying MiXCR to the immunoSEQ multiplex PCR reads. Among 300,000 or so distinct CDR3 sequences listed, about 91% were seen once.

Sequenced input: CD4+ T cells from PBMCs. V gene TRBV2 combines with J gene TRBJ2-5; possibly TRBD2 for D (5 bases). The sequence came from a human donor with multiple sclerosis. CDR3 nucleotides: TGTGCCAGCAACCCGGGGTCACGGGAGACCCAGTACTTC. Translating gives CASNPGSRETQYF. Combining the CDR3 with reference TRBV2 and TRBJ2-5 gives the whole variable domain EPEVTQTPSHQVTQMGQEVILRCVPISNHLYFYWYRQILGQKVEFLVSFYNNEISEKSEIFDDQFSVERPDGSNFTLKIRSTKLEDSAMYFCASNPGSRETQYFGPGTRLLVL.